This T cell receptor beta chain was sequenced in a study of blood T cells in healthy people across ages. Background on the study: In model experiments, template switching was able to capture about one barcoded beta molecule for every two T cells that were present.

PCR was performed a second time for about 7 to 12 cycles using a sample-barcoded 5' primer and a J-beta primer mix. A template-switch adaptor that had 12 random nucleotides put a tag on each cDNA molecule. MiXCR, run by TCRdb on the 5' RACE reads, gives a single entry per CDR3 protein. The data hold about 1,800,000 distinct CDR3 sequences, with about 28% observed a single time. The length of the CDR3 is 16 residues. Trimming cost V 4 bases and J 2 bases, with 16 bases left between them. CDR1 is SGHKS, CDR2 YYEKEE, per germline (reference sequence). The chain carries TRBV5-5 and TRBJ1-5; tentative D call: TRBD1 (5 bases). Sequences were obtained from blood. This receptor was taken from a woman in her 30s in good health. CDR3 loop: CASSQQGLKGNQPQHF. Written as DNA, the CDR3 is TGTGCCAGCAGCCAGCAGGGACTAAAGGGCAATCAGCCCCAGCATTTT.